What follows describes a single TCR beta chain. V gave up 4 bases and J gave up 6 bases; unmatched junction bases: 9. The CDR3 is made up of 14 amino acids. CDR1 and CDR2 from the germline V gene are KGHSH and LQKENI. The sample originates from a study of shared clonotypes between healthy human individuals. The data were produced by immunoSEQ multiplex PCR, yet TCRdb's version contains in-frame clones alone and is incomplete. The repertoire holds approximately 740,000 clones, with approximately 79% as singletons. This receptor was identified in a woman in her twenties or thirties in good health. This chain connects TRBV18 to TRBJ2-7; 7 bases agree with TRBD2. Source material: memory CD4+ T cells sorted from blood. Indicated subset: CD45RA-negative fraction. CDR3 sequence (DNA): TGTGCCAGCTCACACAGCGGGGAAATGAGCGAGCAGTACTTC. As protein: CASSHSGEMSEQYF.